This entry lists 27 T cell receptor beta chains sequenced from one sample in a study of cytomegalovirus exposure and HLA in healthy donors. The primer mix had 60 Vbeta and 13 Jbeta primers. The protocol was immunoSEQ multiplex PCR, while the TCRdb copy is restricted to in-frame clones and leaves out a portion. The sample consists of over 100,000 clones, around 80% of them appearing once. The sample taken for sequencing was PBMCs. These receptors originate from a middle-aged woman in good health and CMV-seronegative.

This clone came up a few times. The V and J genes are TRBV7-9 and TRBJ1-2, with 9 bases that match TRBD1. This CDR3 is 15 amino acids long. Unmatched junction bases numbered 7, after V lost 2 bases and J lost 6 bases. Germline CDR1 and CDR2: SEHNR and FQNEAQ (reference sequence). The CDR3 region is CASSLRDRVFDGYTF. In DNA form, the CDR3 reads TGTGCCAGCAGCTTAAGGGACAGGGTGTTCGATGGCTACACCTTC.

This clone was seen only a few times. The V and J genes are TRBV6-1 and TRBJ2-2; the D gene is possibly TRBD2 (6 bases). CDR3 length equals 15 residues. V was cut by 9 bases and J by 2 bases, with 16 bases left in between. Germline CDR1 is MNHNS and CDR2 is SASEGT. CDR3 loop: CASGVGGANTGELFF. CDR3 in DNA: TGTGCCAGTGGTGTGGGCGGGGCAAACACCGGGGAGCTGTTTTTT.

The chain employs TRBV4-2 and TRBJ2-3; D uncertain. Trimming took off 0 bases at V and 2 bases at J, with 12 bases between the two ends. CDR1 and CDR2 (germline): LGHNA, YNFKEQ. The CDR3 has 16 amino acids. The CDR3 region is CASSQDGASATDTQYF. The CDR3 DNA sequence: TGTGCCAGCAGCCAAGATGGAGCGTCGGCCACAGATACGCAGTATTTT.

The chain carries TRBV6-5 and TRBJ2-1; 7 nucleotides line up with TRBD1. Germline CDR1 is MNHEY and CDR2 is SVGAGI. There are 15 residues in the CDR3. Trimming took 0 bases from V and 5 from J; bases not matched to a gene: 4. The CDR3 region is CASSYSRTGHNEQFF. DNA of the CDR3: TGTGCCAGCAGTTACTCAAGGACAGGTCACAATGAGCAGTTCTTC.

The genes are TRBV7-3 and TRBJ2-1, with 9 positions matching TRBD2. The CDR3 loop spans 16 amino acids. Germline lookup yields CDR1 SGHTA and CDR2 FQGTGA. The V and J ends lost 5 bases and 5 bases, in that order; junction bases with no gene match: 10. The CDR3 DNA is TGTGCCAGCAGCCCTGGAGTAGCGGGAGCCGACAATGAGCAGTTCTTC. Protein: CASSPGVAGADNEQFF.

CDR3 amino acids: CATRYTFTDTQYF. CDR3 in DNA: TGTGCCACCCGATACACCTTCACAGATACGCAGTATTTT. The chain carries TRBV19 and TRBJ2-3; D is ambiguous. CDR3 size: 13 residues. V was trimmed by 10 bases and J by 2 bases, leaving 13 bases between them. Germline values: CDR1 LNHDA, CDR2 SQIVND (reference sequence).

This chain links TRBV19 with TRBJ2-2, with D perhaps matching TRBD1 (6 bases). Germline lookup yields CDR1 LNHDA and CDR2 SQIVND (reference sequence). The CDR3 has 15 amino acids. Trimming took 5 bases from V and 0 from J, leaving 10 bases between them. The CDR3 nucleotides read TGTGCCAGTAGTCTACGGACAGCGAACACCGGGGAGCTGTTTTTT. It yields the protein CASSLRTANTGELFF. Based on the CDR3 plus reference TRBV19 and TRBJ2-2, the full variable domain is DGGITQSPKYLFRKEGQNVTLSCEQNLNHDAMYWYRQDPGQGLRLIYYSQIVNDFQKGDIAEGYSVSREKKESFPLTVTSAQKNPTAFYLCASSLRTANTGELFFGEGSRLTVL.

The CDR3 DNA follows: TGCGCCAGCAGCCAGGGCGTCCAGTATAACACTGAAGCTTTCTTT. Amino acid sequence: CASSQGVQYNTEAFF. This chain links TRBV4-1 with TRBJ1-1; D not resolved. This CDR3 spans 15 amino acids. V lost 3 bases, J lost 2 bases, and 13 bases lay in between. Per the germline V gene, CDR1 is MGHRA and CDR2 is YSYEKL.

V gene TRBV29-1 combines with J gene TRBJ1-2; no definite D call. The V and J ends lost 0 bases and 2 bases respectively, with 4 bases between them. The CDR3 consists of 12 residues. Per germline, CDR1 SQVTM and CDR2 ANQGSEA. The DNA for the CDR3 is TGCAGCGTTGAAGATTTAAACTATGGCTACACCTTC. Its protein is CSVEDLNYGYTF.

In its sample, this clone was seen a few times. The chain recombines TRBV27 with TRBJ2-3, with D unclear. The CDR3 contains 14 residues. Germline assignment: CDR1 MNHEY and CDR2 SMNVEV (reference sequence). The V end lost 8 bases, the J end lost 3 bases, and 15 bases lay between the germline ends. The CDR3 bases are TGTGCCAGCGCGACATCAGGTGGTACAGATACGCAGTATTTT. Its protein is CASATSGGTDTQYF.

The CDR3 is CASSLSGTSVFHEQFF. In nucleotides, the CDR3 is TGTGCCAGCTCACTATCCGGGACTAGCGTATTCCATGAGCAGTTCTTC. This sequence joins TRBV18 and TRBJ2-1; 10 bases are shared with TRBD2. The junction had 11 bases not matched to a gene; V was cut back by 4 bases and J by 8 bases. CDR1 is KGHSH, CDR2 LQKENI, per germline. This CDR3 comprises 16 residues.

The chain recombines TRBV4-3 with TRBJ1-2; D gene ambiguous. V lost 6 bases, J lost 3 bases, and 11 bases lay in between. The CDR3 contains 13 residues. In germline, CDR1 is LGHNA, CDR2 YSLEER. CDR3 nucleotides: TGCGCCAGCAGTCGTGCACGGGACTATGGCTACACCTTC. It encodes CASSRARDYGYTF.

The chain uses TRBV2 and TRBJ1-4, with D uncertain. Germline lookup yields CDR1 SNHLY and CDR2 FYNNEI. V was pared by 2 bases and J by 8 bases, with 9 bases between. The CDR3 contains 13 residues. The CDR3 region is CASSELGSEKLFF. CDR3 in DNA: TGTGCCAGCAGTGAACTAGGTAGCGAAAAACTGTTTTTT. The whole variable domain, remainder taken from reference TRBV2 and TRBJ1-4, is EPEVTQTPSHQVTQMGQEVILRCVPISNHLYFYWYRQILGQKVEFLVSFYNNEISEKSEIFDDQFSVERPDGSNFTLKIRSTKLEDSAMYFCASSELGSEKLFFGSGTQLSVL.

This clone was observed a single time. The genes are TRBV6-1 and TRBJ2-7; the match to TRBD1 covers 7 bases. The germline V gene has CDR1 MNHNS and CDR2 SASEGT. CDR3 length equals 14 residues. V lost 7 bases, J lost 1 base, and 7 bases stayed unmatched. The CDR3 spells CASKKDRWSYEQYF. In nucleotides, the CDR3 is TGTGCCAGCAAGAAGGACAGGTGGTCCTACGAGCAGTACTTC.

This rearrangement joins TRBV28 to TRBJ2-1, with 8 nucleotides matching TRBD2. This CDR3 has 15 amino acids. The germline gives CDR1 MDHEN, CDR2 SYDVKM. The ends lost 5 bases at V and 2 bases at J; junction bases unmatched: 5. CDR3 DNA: TGTGCCAGCAGTATCGGGGGGGCGACCTACAATGAGCAGTTCTTC. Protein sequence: CASSIGGATYNEQFF.

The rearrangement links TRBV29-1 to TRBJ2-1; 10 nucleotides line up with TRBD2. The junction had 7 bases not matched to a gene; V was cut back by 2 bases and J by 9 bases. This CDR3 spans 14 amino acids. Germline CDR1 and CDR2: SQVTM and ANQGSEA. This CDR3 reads CSVEFLAGASEQFF. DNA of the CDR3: TGCAGCGTTGAATTCCTAGCGGGAGCGAGTGAGCAGTTCTTC.

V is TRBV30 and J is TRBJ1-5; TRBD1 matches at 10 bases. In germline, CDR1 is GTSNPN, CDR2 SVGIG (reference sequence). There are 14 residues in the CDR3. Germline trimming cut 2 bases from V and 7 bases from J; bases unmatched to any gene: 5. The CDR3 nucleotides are TGTGCCTGGAGTCCGGGACAGGGGAACCAGCCCCAGCATTTT. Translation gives CAWSPGQGNQPQHF.

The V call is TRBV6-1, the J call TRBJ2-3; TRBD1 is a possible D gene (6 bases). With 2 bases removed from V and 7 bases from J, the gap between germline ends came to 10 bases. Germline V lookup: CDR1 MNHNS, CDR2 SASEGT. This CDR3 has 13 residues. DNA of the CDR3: TGTGCCAGCAGTGAACAGGGGATTTATACGCAGTATTTT. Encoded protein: CASSEQGIYTQYF.

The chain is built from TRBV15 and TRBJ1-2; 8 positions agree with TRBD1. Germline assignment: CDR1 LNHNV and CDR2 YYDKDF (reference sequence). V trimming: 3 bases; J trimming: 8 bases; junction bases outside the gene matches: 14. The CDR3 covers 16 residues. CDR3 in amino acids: CATSSDTGTGIMGYTF. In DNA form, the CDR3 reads TGTGCCACCAGCAGCGATACCGGGACAGGCATTATGGGCTACACCTTC. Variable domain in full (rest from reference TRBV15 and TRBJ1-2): DAMVIQNPRYQVTQFGKPVTLSCSQTLNHNVMYWYQQKSSQAPKLLFHYYDKDFNNEADTPDNFQSRRPNTSFCFLDIRSPGLGDTAMYLCATSSDTGTGIMGYTFGSGTRLTVV.

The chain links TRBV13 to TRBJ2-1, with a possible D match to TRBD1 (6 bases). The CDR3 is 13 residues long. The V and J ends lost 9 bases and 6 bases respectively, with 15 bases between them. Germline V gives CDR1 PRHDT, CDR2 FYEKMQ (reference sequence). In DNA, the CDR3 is TGTGCCAGTACCCTGACAGGTAGCAATGAGCAGTTCTTC. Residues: CASTLTGSNEQFF.

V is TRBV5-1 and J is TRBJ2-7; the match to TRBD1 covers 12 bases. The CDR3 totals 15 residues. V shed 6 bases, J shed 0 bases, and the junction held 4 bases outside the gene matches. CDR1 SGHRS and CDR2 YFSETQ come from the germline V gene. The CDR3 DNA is TGCGCCAGCAAATTGGGACAGGGGGCCTCCTACGAGCAGTACTTC. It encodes CASKLGQGASYEQYF.

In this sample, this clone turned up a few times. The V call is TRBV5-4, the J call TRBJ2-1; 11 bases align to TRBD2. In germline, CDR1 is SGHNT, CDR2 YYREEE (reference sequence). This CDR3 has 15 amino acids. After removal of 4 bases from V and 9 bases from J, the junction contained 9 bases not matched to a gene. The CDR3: CASSQTSGSLVEQFF. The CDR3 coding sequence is TGTGCCAGCAGCCAAACTAGCGGGAGTCTCGTTGAGCAGTTCTTC.

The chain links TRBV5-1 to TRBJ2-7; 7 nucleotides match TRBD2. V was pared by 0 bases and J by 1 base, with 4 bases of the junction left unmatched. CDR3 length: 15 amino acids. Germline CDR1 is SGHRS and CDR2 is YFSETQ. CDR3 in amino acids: CASSLDSGPSYEQYF. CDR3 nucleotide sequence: TGCGCCAGCAGCTTGGATAGCGGGCCTTCCTACGAGCAGTACTTC.

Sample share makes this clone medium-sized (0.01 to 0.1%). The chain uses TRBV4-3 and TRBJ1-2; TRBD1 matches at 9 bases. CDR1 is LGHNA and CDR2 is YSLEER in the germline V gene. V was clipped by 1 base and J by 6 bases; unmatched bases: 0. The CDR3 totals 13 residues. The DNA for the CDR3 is TGCGCCAGCAGCCAAGGGACAGGGGATGGCTACACCTTC. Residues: CASSQGTGDGYTF.

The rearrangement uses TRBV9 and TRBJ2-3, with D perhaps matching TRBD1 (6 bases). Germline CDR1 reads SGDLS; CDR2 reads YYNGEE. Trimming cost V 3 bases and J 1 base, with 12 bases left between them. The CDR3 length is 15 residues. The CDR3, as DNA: TGTGCCAGCAGCGAATTATCAGGGGGCACAGATACGCAGTATTTT. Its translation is CASSELSGGTDTQYF.

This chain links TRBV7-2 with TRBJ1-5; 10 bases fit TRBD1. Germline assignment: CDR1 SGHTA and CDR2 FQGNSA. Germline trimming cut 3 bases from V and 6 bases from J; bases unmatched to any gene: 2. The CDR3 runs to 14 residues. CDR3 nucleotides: TGTGCCAGCAGCTTCGACAGGGGGCGTCAGCCCCAGCATTTT. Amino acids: CASSFDRGRQPQHF. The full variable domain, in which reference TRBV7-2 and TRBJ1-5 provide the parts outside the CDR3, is GAGVSQSPSNKVTEKGKDVELRCDPISGHTALYWYRQSLGQGLEFLIYFQGNSAPDKSGLPSDRFSAERTGGSVSTLTIQRTQQEDSAVYLCASSFDRGRQPQHFGDGTRLSIL.

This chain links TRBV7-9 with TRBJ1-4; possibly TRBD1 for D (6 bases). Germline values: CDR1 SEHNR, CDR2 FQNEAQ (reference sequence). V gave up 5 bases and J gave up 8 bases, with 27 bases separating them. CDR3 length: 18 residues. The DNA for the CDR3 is TGTGCCAGCAGCGGGGGGGGCCTAGACAGTCTAGATGGCGAAAAACTGTTTTTT. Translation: CASSGGGLDSLDGEKLFF.